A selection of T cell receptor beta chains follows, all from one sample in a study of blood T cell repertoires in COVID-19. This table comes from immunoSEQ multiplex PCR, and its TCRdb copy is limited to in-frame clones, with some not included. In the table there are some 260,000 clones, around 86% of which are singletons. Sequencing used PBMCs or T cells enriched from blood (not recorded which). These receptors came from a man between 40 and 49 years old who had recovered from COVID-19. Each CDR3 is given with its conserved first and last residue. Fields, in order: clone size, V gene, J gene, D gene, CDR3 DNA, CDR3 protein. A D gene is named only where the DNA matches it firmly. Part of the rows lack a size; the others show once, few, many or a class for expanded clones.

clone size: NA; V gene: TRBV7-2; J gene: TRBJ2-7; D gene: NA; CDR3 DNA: TGTGCCAGCAGCTTAGCGGCTGGTCCCTACGAGCAGTACTTC; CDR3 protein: CASSLAAGPYEQYF
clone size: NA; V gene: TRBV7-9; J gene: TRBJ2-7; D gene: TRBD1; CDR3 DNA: TGTGCCAGCAGTCGAACAGGGGAGCTGGATTCCTACGAGCAGTACTTC; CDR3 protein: CASSRTGELDSYEQYF
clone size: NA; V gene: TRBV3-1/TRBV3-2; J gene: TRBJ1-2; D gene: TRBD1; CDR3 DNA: TGTGCCAGCAGCCCGCCAGGGGGCTACGGCTACACCTTC; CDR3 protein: CASSPPGGYGYTF
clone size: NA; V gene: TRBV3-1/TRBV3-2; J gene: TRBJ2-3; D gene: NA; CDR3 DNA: TGTGCCAGCAGTCTAGGACGAGGGACAGATACGCAGTATTTT; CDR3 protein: CASSLGRGTDTQYF
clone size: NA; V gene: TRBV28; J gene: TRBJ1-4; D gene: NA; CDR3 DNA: TGTGCCAGCAGTTTAGGAGGCAGATTGATTAATGAAAAACTGTTTTTT; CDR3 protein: CASSLGGRLINEKLFF
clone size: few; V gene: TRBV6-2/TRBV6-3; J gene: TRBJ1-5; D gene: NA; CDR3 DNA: TGTGCCAGCAGTTTACCAGTTTATAGCAATCAGCCCCAGCATTTT; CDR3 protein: CASSLPVYSNQPQHF
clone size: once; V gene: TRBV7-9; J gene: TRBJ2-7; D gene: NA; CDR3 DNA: TGTGCCAGCAGCCCTGGACACCGTTCCTCCTACGAGCAGTACTTC; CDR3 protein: CASSPGHRSSYEQYF
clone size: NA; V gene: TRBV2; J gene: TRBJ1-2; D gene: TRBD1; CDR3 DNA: TGTGCCAGCACACAGGCCAGGGGGCTCTCTAACTATGGCTACACCTTC; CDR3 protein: CASTQARGLSNYGYTF
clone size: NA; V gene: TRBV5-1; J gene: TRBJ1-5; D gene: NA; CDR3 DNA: TGCGCCAGCAGCCCGGCGGAAGGGGGTCAGCCCCAGCATTTT; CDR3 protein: CASSPAEGGQPQHF
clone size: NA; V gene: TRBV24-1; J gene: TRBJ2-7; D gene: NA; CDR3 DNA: TGTGCCACCTCAATAGTTAAGATGGACAGCAACGAGCAGTACTTC; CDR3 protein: CATSIVKMDSNEQYF
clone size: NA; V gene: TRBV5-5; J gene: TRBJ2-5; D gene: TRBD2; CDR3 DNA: TGTGCCAGCAGCTTGGGAGTTGGGGCCGGGGGGGAGACCCAGTACTTC; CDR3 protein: CASSLGVGAGGETQYF
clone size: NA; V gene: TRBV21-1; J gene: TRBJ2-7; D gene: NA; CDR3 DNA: TGTGCCCGCAGACCGGGACAGGGAAGGGAGCAGTACTTC; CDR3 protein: CARRPGQGREQYF
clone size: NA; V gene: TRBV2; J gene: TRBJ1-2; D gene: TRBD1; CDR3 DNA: TGTGCCAGCAGTGGGGACGAAGGGGGCAGGAGCTATGGCTACACCTTC; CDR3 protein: CASSGDEGGRSYGYTF
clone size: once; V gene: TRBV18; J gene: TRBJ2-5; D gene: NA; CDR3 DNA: TGTGCCAGCTCACCACCGGACAGTGGGGAGACCCAGTACTTC; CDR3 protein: CASSPPDSGETQYF
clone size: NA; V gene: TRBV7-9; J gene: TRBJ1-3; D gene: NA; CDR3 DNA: TGTGCCAGCAGCTTCGACAGTTATGGAAACACCATATATTTT; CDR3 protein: CASSFDSYGNTIYF
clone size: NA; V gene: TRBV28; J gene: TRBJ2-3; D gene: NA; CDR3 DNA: TGTGCCAGCAGTAAGAGGGATACGCAGTATTTT; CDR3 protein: CASSKRDTQYF
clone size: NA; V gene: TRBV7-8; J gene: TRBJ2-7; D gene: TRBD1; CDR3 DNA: TGTGCCAGCACCCTTAGGGGACAGGACTACGAGCAGTACTTC; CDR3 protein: CASTLRGQDYEQYF
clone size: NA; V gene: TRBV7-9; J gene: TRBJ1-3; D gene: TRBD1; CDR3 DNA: TGTGCCAGCAGCGAGACAGGGGGAAACACCATATATTTT; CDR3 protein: CASSETGGNTIYF
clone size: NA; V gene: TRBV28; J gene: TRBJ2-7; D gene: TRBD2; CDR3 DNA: TGTGCCAGCAGAGGGGAGGGTTCCTACGAGCAGTACTTC; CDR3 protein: CASRGEGSYEQYF
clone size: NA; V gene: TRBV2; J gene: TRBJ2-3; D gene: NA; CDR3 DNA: TGTGCCAGCAGTGAAAAGATTGACACCGCTAGCACAGATACGCAGTATTTT; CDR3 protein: CASSEKIDTASTDTQYF
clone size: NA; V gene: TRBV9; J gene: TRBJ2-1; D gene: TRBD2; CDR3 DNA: TGTGCCAGCAGCGTGAGCGGGGGGCCCGAAGAGGAGCAGTTCTTC; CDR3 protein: CASSVSGGPEEEQFF
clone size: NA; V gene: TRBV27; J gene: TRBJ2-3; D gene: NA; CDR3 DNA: TGTGCCAGCAGTTTTACAGGGCCCGATACGCAGTATTTT; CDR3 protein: CASSFTGPDTQYF
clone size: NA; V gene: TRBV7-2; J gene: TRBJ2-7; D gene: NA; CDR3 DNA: TGTGCCAGCAGCTCGGCGGGACCATACGAGCAGTACTTC; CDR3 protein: CASSSAGPYEQYF
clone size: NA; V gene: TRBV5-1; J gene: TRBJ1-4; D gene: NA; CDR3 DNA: TGCGCCAGCAGCTCCCCGGACAGCGTTGCAACTAATGAAAAACTGTTTTTT; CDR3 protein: CASSSPDSVATNEKLFF
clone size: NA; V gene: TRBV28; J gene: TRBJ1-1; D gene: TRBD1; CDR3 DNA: TGTGCCAGCAGTTTAAAAAACAGGGGGCAGTGGGGCACTGAAGCTTTCTTT; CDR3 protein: CASSLKNRGQWGTEAFF
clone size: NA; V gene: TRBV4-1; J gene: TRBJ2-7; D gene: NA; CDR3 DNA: TGCGCCAGCAGCCAAAATAGCGACCGTACCTACGAGCAGTACTTC; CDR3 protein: CASSQNSDRTYEQYF
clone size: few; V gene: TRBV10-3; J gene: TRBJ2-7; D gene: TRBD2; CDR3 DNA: TGTGCCATCAGTGAGCCTTTTCGGGAGGAACGCGACGAGCAGTACTTC; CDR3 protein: CAISEPFREERDEQYF
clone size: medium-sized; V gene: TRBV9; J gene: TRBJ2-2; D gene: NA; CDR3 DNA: TGTGCCAGCAGCGTTCGGGCGAACACCGGGGAGCTGTTTTTT; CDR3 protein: CASSVRANTGELFF
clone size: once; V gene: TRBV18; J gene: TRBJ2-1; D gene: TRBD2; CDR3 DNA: TGTGCCAGCTCACCAGTCAGCGGGAGGGCCTACAATGAGCAGTTCTTC; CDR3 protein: CASSPVSGRAYNEQFF
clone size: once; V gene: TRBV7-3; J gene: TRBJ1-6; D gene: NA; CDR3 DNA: TGTGCCAGCAGCCAAAACAGCAATTCACCCCTCCACTTT; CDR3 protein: CASSQNSNSPLHF
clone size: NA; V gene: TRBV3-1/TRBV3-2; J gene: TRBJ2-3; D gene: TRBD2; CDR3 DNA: TGTGCCAGCAACGGGCTAGCGGGCAGCACAGATACGCAGTATTTT; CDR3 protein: CASNGLAGSTDTQYF
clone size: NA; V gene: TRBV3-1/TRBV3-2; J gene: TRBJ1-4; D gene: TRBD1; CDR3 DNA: TGTGCCAGCAGCCCCCCGGGACAGGGGTATGAAAAACTGTTTTTT; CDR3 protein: CASSPPGQGYEKLFF
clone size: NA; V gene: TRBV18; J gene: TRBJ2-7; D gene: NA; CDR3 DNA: TGTGCCAGCTCGCTAGGGGTCCACGAGCAGTACTTC; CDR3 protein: CASSLGVHEQYF
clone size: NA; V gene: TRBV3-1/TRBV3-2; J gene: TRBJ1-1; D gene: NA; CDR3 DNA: TGTGCCAGCAGCCAAGCCCAGACAGTGAACACTGAAGCTTTCTTT; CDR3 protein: CASSQAQTVNTEAFF
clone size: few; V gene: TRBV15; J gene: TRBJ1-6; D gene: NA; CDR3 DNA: TGTGCCACCAGCAGAGATCAGGACAGTAATTCACCCCTCCACTTT; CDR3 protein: CATSRDQDSNSPLHF
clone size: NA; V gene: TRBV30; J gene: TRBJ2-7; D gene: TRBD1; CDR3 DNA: TGTGCCTGGAGTGTGTACGGGACAGGGGGAGCTTTC; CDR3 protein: CAWSVYGTGGAF
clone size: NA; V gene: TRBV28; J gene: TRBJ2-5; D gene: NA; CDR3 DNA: TGTGCCAGCAGTTTAGGCCGCGGGACAGAAGCCGAGACCCAGTACTTC; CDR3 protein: CASSLGRGTEAETQYF
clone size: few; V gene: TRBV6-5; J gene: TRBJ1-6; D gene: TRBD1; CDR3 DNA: TGTGCCAGCAGCGGACAGGGGTCACCCCTCCACTTT; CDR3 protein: CASSGQGSPLHF
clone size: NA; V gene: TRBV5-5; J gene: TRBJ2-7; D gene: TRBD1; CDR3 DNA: TGTGCCAGCAGCATCAGGACAGGGTTCCTCTACGAGCAGTACTTC; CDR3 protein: CASSIRTGFLYEQYF
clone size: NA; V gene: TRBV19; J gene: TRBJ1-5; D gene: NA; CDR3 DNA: TGTGCATCTTGTACGGGCGGGGGAAGGGATCAGCCCCAGCATTTT; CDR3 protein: CASCTGGGRDQPQHF
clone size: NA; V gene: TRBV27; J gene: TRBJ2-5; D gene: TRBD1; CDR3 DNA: TGTGCCAGCAGTCCCGGACAGGACCAAGAGACCCAGTACTTC; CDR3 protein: CASSPGQDQETQYF
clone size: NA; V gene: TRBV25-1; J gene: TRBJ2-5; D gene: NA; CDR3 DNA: TGTGCCAGCGGCTTTTGGGGGACATTAGAGACCCAGTACTTC; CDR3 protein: CASGFWGTLETQYF
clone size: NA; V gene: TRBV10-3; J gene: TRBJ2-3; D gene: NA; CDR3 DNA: TGTGCCATCAGCACAGAAGATGCGCAGTATTTT; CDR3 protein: CAISTEDAQYF
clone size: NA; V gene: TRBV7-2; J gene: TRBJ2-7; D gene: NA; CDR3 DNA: TGTGCCAGCAGCCCCGCGGGGGCTATGTACGAGCAGTACTTC; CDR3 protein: CASSPAGAMYEQYF
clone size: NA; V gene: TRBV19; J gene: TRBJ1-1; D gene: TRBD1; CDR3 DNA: TGTGCCAGTAGTAGACAGGGAGGGAACACTGAAGCTTTCTTT; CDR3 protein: CASSRQGGNTEAFF
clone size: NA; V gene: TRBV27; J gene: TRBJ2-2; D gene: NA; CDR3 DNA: TGTGCCAGCACCACCGGACAGACCAGAGCCGGGGAGCTGTTTTTT; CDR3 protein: CASTTGQTRAGELFF
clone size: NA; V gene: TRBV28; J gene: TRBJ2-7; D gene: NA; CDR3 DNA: TGTGCCAGCAGTACCCTAAGGGGGTCCCTCTCCTACGAGCAGTACTTC; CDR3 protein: CASSTLRGSLSYEQYF
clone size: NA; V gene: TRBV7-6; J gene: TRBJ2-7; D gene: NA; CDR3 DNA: TGTGCCAGCAGCTTAGCATGGACTAAAAACTACGAGCAGTACTTC; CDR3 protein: CASSLAWTKNYEQYF
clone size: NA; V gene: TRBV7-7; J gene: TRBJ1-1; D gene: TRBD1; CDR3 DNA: TGTGCTAGCAGCTTAGCGCAGACAGGGGGAGACACTGAAGCTTTCTTT; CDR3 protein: CASSLAQTGGDTEAFF
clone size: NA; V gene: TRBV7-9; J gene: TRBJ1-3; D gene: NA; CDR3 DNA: TGTGCCAGCAGCTTACTCGAGGGAAACACCATATATTTT; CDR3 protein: CASSLLEGNTIYF
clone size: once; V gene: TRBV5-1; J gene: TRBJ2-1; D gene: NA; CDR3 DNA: TGCGCCAGCAGCTTGCTCCGTGAAATGAGGAATGAGCAGTTCTTC; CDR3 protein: CASSLLREMRNEQFF
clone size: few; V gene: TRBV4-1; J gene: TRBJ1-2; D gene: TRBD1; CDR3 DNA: TGCGCCAGCAGCCAAGTATCAGGCGGGACAGGTTTCCGGCCTAACTATGGCTACACCTTC; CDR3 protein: CASSQVSGGTGFRPNYGYTF